These 27 T cell receptor beta chains share one sample of origin, sequenced in a study of blood T cells in healthy people across ages. Through a sample-barcoded 5' primer and a J-beta primer mix, a second PCR was run for roughly 6 to 11 cycles. TCRdb re-analysed the 5' RACE reads in MiXCR, keeping a single row per CDR3 protein. The sample lists approximately 690,000 distinct CDR3 sequences, about 43% occurring once. Material for sequencing was blood. The origin of the receptors is a man at least 80 years old in good health.

The chain employs TRBV4-1 and TRBJ2-1; 7 bases fit TRBD2. The germline V gene encodes CDR1 MGHRA and CDR2 YSYEKL. This CDR3 is 16 amino acids long. J lost 6 bases, V lost 0 bases, and 8 bases had no gene match. The CDR3 DNA reads as TGCGCCAGCAGCCAAGATTCGCGGACTAGTATCAATGAGCAGTTCTTC. Translation gives CASSQDSRTSINEQFF.

This chain links TRBV27 with TRBJ1-2, with D possibly being TRBD1 (5 bases). Trimming took off 3 bases at V and 6 bases at J, with 17 bases between the two ends. Germline CDR1 MNHEY, CDR2 SMNVEV (reference sequence). The CDR3 is 15 amino acids. In DNA, the CDR3 is TGTGCCAGCAGTTTGTGGGGGGTCAATATTGATGGCTACACCTTC. This encodes CASSLWGVNIDGYTF.

Details on this clonotype: Mismatch with germline at one junction end may stem from a read error. The chain is built from TRBV7-7 and TRBJ2-4; possible D gene TRBD1, 5 bases. The DNA matches TRBJ2-7 better at its end, which makes the J call doubtful. Germline V gives CDR1 SSHAT, CDR2 FNYEAQ (reference sequence). The CDR3 is made up of 12 amino acids. The CDR3 nucleotides read TGTGCTAGCAGAAGGGGTGACGACGAGCAGTACTTC. Translated: CASRRGDDEQYF.

The rearrangement links TRBV20-1 to TRBJ2-1; D not certain. The CDR3 contains 11 residues. Deletions cut 6 bases from V and 8 bases from J, with 11 bases between. Germline V gene lookup returns CDR1 DFQATT and CDR2 SNEGSKA (reference sequence). The CDR3 spells CSAHKSYEQFF. CDR3 coding DNA: TGCAGTGCCCATAAGAGCTATGAGCAGTTCTTC.

The rearrangement links TRBV12-3 or TRBV12-4 to TRBJ1-1, with D possibly TRBD1 on 5 matching bases. The CDR3 has 16 amino acids. V gave up 1 base and J gave up 3 bases, with 15 bases separating them. The CDR3 nucleotides read TGTGCCAGCAGTTTAGTGTTGGGGGGGAAGGACACTGAAGCTTTCTTT. This translates into CASSLVLGGKDTEAFF.

The CDR3 DNA follows: TGCGCCAGCAACCCTGGGCAGGTGAACACTGAAGCTTTCTTT. The encoded protein is CASNPGQVNTEAFF. V usage is TRBV10-2 and J usage is TRBJ1-1, with D unresolved. Looked up from germline, CDR1 is WSHSY and CDR2 is SAAADI. The CDR3 runs 14 residues. V was trimmed by 7 bases and J by 0 bases, leaving 12 bases between them.

The genes are TRBV2 and TRBJ2-5, with a weak D call TRBD2 (6 bases). V lost 8 bases to trimming and J lost 2 bases, with 18 bases between them. The CDR3 loop spans 15 amino acids. Germline V CDR1 and CDR2: SNHLY, FYNNEI. CDR3 in DNA: TGTGCCAGCCGAGCCCGGACAAGCGGGCAAGAGACCCAGTACTTC. Translation: CASRARTSGQETQYF.

This clonotype was counted between two and nine times. The genes are TRBV20-1 and TRBJ1-1; D not resolved. Germline V CDR1 and CDR2: DFQATT, SNEGSKA (reference sequence). The CDR3 contains 14 residues. V was trimmed by 5 bases and J by 0 bases, leaving 13 bases between them. CDR3 bases: TGCAGTGCTCCTCCCCCCGGGGTGAACACTGAAGCTTTCTTT. It yields the protein CSAPPPGVNTEAFF.

Comment on this clonotype: A much larger clone differs by one base, so this may be a read error. This chain connects TRBV29-1 to TRBJ2-4; possibly TRBD1 for D (5 bases). The CDR3 spans 15 residues. V lost 7 bases and J lost 0, with 16 bases in between. The V gene's germline CDR1 is SQVTM and CDR2 ANQGSEA. This CDR3 reads CSAYRTGEAKNIQYF. CDR3 nucleotides: TGCAGCGCATACCGAACAGGTGAAGCCAAAAACATTCAGTACTTC.

This rearrangement joins TRBV29-1 to TRBJ2-5, with TRBD2 identical over 8 bases. The CDR3 runs to 13 residues. With V trimmed by 7 bases and J by 1 base, 5 bases remained unmatched. CDR1 SQVTM and CDR2 ANQGSEA come from the germline V gene. CDR3: CSGAGDTQETQYF. The DNA for the CDR3 is TGCAGCGGAGCGGGAGACACCCAAGAGACCCAGTACTTC.

This clonotype has a handful of counts. This rearrangement joins TRBV20-1 to TRBJ2-1; TRBD2 agrees at 8 bases. V lost 0 bases to trimming and J lost 0 bases; unmatched junction nucleotides: 7. From germline, CDR1 is DFQATT and CDR2 SNEGSKA (reference sequence). The CDR3 runs to 17 residues. This CDR3 is CSARDIGSGSSYNEQFF. DNA for the CDR3: TGCAGTGCTAGAGACATAGGAAGCGGGAGCTCCTACAATGAGCAGTTCTTC.

This clonotype was recorded many times. The CDR3 bases are TGTGCCAGTAATGGAGGACTAAACATTCAGTACTTC. As protein: CASNGGLNIQYF. The chain has TRBV19 and TRBJ2-4, with D tentatively TRBD2 (5 bases). Trimming removed 7 bases from V and 6 bases from J, with 10 bases in between. CDR1 is LNHDA, CDR2 SQIVND, per germline (reference sequence). The CDR3 sequence is 12 residues long.

The chain recombines TRBV20-1 with TRBJ2-3, with 7 bases identical to TRBD1. With 5 bases clipped from V and 4 bases from J, the junction kept 9 bases outside the gene matches. CDR1 is DFQATT, CDR2 SNEGSKA, per germline (reference sequence). The length of the CDR3 is 14 residues. The CDR3 loop is CSARRQGAPDTQYF. In nucleotides, the CDR3 is TGCAGTGCTCGTAGACAGGGAGCTCCAGATACGCAGTATTTT.

Many counts were recorded for this clonotype. The chain employs TRBV11-2 and TRBJ2-6; D call uncertain. Trimming took 7 bases from V and 4 from J, leaving 20 bases between them. The CDR3 covers 17 residues. The germline V gene encodes CDR1 SGHAT and CDR2 FQNNGV. The CDR3 loop reads CASNKWTGLAGANVLTF. The CDR3 DNA sequence: TGTGCCAGCAATAAGTGGACGGGCCTTGCAGGGGCCAACGTCCTGACTTTC.

This clonotype showed up many times. The gene calls are TRBV7-6 and TRBJ2-5; D may correspond to TRBD1 or TRBD2 (5 bases each). V lost 0 bases and J lost 5, with 10 bases in between. Germline V lookup: CDR1 SGHVS, CDR2 FNYEAQ. This CDR3 comprises 14 residues. Written as DNA, the CDR3 is TGTGCCAGCAGCTTAGCGGGGGTGCGTGAGACCCAGTACTTC. Translating it yields CASSLAGVRETQYF.

The genes are TRBV6-6 and TRBJ1-2; D might be TRBD1 (5 bases). The germline V gene has CDR1 MNHNY and CDR2 SVGAGI (reference sequence). The CDR3 covers 16 residues. With 6 bases removed from V and 0 bases from J, the gap between germline ends came to 17 bases. In DNA, the CDR3 is TGTGCCAGCAGCCCGGGGCTGTGGTTAGCTAACTATGGCTACACCTTC. Its protein is CASSPGLWLANYGYTF.

This clonotype was detected only once. The chain recombines TRBV21-1 with TRBJ2-5. TRBV21-1 is designated a pseudogene. CDR3 length equals 12 residues. CDR3 DNA sequence: TGTGCCAGCAGCAAAAGTGGGGAGACCCAGTACTTC. It is translated as CASSKSGETQYF.

The V and J genes are TRBV18 and TRBJ1-5; D remains unclear. CDR1 and CDR2 (germline): KGHSH, LQKENI. This CDR3 is built from 14 residues. Trimming stripped 6 bases from V and 4 bases from J, with 13 bases between. CDR3 loop: CASSATVSNQPQHF. CDR3 DNA sequence: TGTGCCAGCTCGGCGACGGTTAGTAATCAGCCCCAGCATTTT. Based on the CDR3 plus reference TRBV18 and TRBJ1-5, the full variable domain is NAGVMQNPRHLVRRRGQEARLRCSPMKGHSHVYWYRQLPEEGLKFMVYLQKENIIDESGMPKERFSAEFPKEGPSILRIQQVVRGDSAAYFCASSATVSNQPQHFGDGTRLSIL.

The chain carries TRBV6-1 and TRBJ2-7, with 7 bases aligning to TRBD1. V trimming: 6 bases; J trimming: 2 bases; junction bases outside the gene matches: 4. Germline lookup yields CDR1 MNHNS and CDR2 SASEGT. The CDR3 is 13 residues long. The CDR3 nucleotides are TGTGCCAGCAGGGAACAGGGGACCTACGAGCAGTACTTC. Protein product: CASREQGTYEQYF.

At least ten counts were recorded for this clonotype. The chain uses TRBV3-1 and TRBJ2-7, with D unclear. The CDR3 is made up of 13 amino acids. V lost 2 bases and J 6 bases, leaving 11 bases between the germline ends. Germline-derived CDR1 and CDR2 are LGHDT and YNNKEL (reference sequence). The DNA for the CDR3 is TGTGCCAGCAGCCAACTCCGGGCTGGCGAGCAGTACTTC. Translated: CASSQLRAGEQYF.

Ten or more counts support this clonotype. The chain has TRBV29-1 and TRBJ2-5; 9 positions agree with TRBD1. Germline lookup yields CDR1 SQVTM and CDR2 ANQGSEA. Losses at the gene ends were 7 bases for V and 5 bases for J; bases not matched to a gene: 5. This CDR3 contains 12 residues. The CDR3 sequence: CSAGTGRETQYF. The CDR3 coding sequence is TGCAGCGCCGGGACAGGGAGGGAGACCCAGTACTTC.

The chain recombines TRBV25-1 with TRBJ2-5; 11 positions agree with TRBD1. CDR1 MGHDK and CDR2 SYGVNS come from the germline V gene. The CDR3 sequence is 18 residues long. The V segment lost 4 bases and the J segment 2 bases; nucleotides outside the gene matches: 12. The DNA of the CDR3 is TGTGCCAGCAGTGCCCTCCCCAGGGGGACAGGGGGTCAAGAGACCCAGTACTTC. This codes for CASSALPRGTGGQETQYF.

This chain connects TRBV7-2 to TRBJ2-7; D tentatively reads TRBD1 or TRBD2 (6 bases each). The CDR3 has 15 amino acids. The V end lost 5 bases, the J end lost 2 bases, and 16 bases lay between the germline ends. The germline V gene has CDR1 SGHTA and CDR2 FQGNSA. CDR3 sequence reads: CASSPSGGRTYEQYF. The CDR3 bases are TGTGCCAGCAGCCCAAGTGGGGGGCGCACCTACGAGCAGTACTTC.

V and J are TRBV6-5 and TRBJ2-3; TRBD2 matches 8 bases. This CDR3 contains 14 residues. Germline CDR1 and CDR2: MNHEY and SVGAGI. V lost 2 bases and J lost 5; bases outside the gene matches: 3. The CDR3 spells CASSYGLAKDTQYF. In DNA form, the CDR3 reads TGTGCCAGCAGTTACGGACTAGCAAAAGATACGCAGTATTTT.

This clonotype was seen more than once but under ten times. The chain recombines TRBV4-2 with TRBJ2-1; perhaps TRBD1 as D (6 bases). Trimming left V 0 bases short and J 2 bases short, with 14 bases between. Germline CDR1 is LGHNA and CDR2 is YNFKEQ. The CDR3 loop spans 17 amino acids. CDR3: CASSQELNSGAYNEQFF. CDR3 in DNA: TGTGCCAGCAGCCAAGAGTTGAACTCAGGGGCCTACAATGAGCAGTTCTTC.

The gene calls are TRBV20-1 and TRBJ2-5; 8 bases line up with TRBD1. The last part of the DNA fits TRBJ2-7 better; the J call may be wrong. Germline V gene sequence: CDR1 DFQATT, CDR2 SNEGSKA (reference sequence). The CDR3 has 13 amino acids. CDR3 sequence reads: CSAGRTGLHEQYF. As DNA, the CDR3 is TGCAGTGCCGGGCGGACAGGGTTACACGAGCAGTACTTC.

CDR3 bases: TGTGCCAGCAGCTTAGCGGACAGGGGGCCCGTAGATACGCAGTATTTT. It translates to CASSLADRGPVDTQYF. This chain uses TRBV7-9 with TRBJ2-3; 11 positions agree with TRBD1. Germline trimming cut 0 bases from V and 5 bases from J; bases unmatched to any gene: 4. There are 16 residues in the CDR3. Germline assignment: CDR1 SEHNR and CDR2 FQNEAQ (reference sequence).